This T cell receptor beta chain comes out of a study of blood T cell repertoires in COVID-19. Repertoires were generated with immunoSEQ multiplex PCR, while TCRdb's copy carries only in-frame clones and drops some. The data show around 230,000 clones, with roughly four fifths seen just once and roughly 10% held by the top ten. Losses at the gene ends were 4 bases for V and 4 bases for J; bases not matched to a gene: 2. The CDR3 sequence is 13 residues long. Per the germline V gene, CDR1 is SGDLS and CDR2 is YYNGEE. Sequenced: peripheral blood. The clonotype was recovered from a woman aged 80 or over with acute or convalescent COVID-19. The chain combines TRBV9 with TRBJ1-5, with 7 bases lining up with TRBD1. CDR3: CASSPRGNQPQHF. DNA of the CDR3: TGTGCCAGCAGCCCCAGGGGGAATCAGCCCCAGCATTTT.